The clone carrying this T cell receptor beta chain was seen once. Researchers ran immunoSEQ v3.0 at survey level. Assay: immunoSEQ multiplex PCR; the TCRdb copy retains only in-frame clones and omits some. The sample lists about 40,000 clones, less than 90% occurring once. This CDR3 has 14 residues. In germline, CDR1 is SGHTA, CDR2 FQGNSA. The junction had 3 bases not matched to a gene; V was cut back by 2 bases and J by 4 bases. These data are taken from a study of long-term antiretroviral therapy in people with HIV. Study overall: Earliest sampling preceded the 2015 immediate-ART recommendation by about a decade.

The sequence was collected from a man younger than 30 with HIV. The source material was unsorted PBMCs, sampled 1 year after starting antiretroviral therapy. V is TRBV7-2 and J is TRBJ2-7; TRBD2 matches 9 bases. CDR3 in DNA: TGTGCCAGCAGCTTACTAGCGGGGAAATACGAGCAGTACTTC. Translation: CASSLLAGKYEQYF.